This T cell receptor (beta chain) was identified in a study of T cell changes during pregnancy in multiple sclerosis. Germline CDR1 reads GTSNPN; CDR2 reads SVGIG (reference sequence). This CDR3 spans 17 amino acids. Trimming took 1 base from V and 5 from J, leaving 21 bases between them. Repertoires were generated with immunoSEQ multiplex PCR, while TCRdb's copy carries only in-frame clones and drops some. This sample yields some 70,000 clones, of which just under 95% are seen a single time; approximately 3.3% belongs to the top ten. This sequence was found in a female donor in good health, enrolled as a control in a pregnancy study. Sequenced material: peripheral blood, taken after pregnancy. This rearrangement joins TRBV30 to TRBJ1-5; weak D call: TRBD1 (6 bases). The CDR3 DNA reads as TGTGCCTGGAGTGGTGTTTTCGGCAGGGGTTATGATCAGCCCCAGCATTTT. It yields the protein CAWSGVFGRGYDQPQHF.